The 16 T cell receptor beta chains reported below all come from one sample, sequenced in a study of T cell responses to AZD1222 COVID-19 vaccine. Method: immunoSEQ multiplex PCR; TCRdb's copy keeps in-frame clones and lacks some. The sample contains 95,000 to 130,000 clones, approximately 90% of which appear only once. The sample was peripheral blood, taken 28 days after the second AZD1222 dose. The receptors come from an adult who received the AZD1222 COVID-19 vaccine.

In its sample, this clone was seen once. J is TRBJ1-2 and V is TRBV28; D gene unclear. The CDR3 consists of 14 residues. The ends were cut back, 4 bases at V and 4 bases at J, with 13 bases in the middle. Germline assignment: CDR1 MDHEN and CDR2 SYDVKM. The CDR3 reads CASSYRALLYGYTF. In DNA form, the CDR3 reads TGTGCCAGCAGTTACCGGGCCCTCCTCTATGGCTACACCTTC.

The chain combines TRBV9 with TRBJ2-3; 7 nucleotides line up with TRBD2. CDR1 and CDR2 from the germline V gene are SGDLS and YYNGEE. The CDR3 sequence is 15 residues long. V lost 2 bases and J lost 3; bases outside the gene matches: 6. CDR3 coding DNA: TGTGCCAGCAGCGTGGGAGGGACTACAACAGATACGCAGTATTTT. Its protein is CASSVGGTTTDTQYF.

The gene calls are TRBV3-1 (or the pseudogene TRBV3-2) and TRBJ2-3, with 8 bases that match TRBD2. The V segment lost 0 bases and the J segment 4 bases; nucleotides outside the gene matches: 6. The V gene's germline CDR1 is LGHDT and CDR2 YNNKEL (reference sequence). The CDR3 is made up of 16 amino acids. CDR3 nucleotides: TGTGCCAGCAGCCAAGATGAAGCGGGAGTTTCAGATACGCAGTATTTT. Protein product: CASSQDEAGVSDTQYF.

This chain connects TRBV18 to TRBJ1-5; D possibly corresponds to TRBD1 (6 bases). The CDR3 extends over 15 amino acids. Looked up from germline, CDR1 is KGHSH and CDR2 is LQKENI. Trimming took 6 bases from V and 6 from J, leaving 18 bases between them. The CDR3 DNA follows: TGTGCCAGCTCCTTGGCGATGGGGGCGGTTCAGCCCCAGCATTTT. As protein: CASSLAMGAVQPQHF.

The chain carries TRBV7-2 and TRBJ1-2; D remains unclear. CDR3 length: 14 residues. Germline V gene sequence: CDR1 SGHTA, CDR2 FQGNSA. The V and J ends lost 1 base and 8 bases respectively, with 14 bases between them. The CDR3 spells CASSLVGDDIGYTF. The CDR3 coding sequence is TGTGCCAGCAGCTTAGTAGGTGACGACATCGGCTACACCTTC.

This clone was detected a few times. The V call is TRBV2, the J call TRBJ1-5; 7 positions match TRBD1. This CDR3 has 14 amino acids. CDR1 and CDR2 from the germline V gene are SNHLY and FYNNEI. The V segment lost 4 bases and the J segment 6 bases; nucleotides outside the gene matches: 6. CDR3 region: CASSVRGRSQPQHF. CDR3 DNA sequence: TGTGCCAGCAGTGTGAGGGGGCGTAGTCAGCCCCAGCATTTT.

The V and J genes are TRBV4-1 and TRBJ1-2, with 8 bases that match TRBD1. There are 17 residues in the CDR3. The germline CDR1 and CDR2 sequences are MGHRA and YSYEKL. V dropped 4 bases and J dropped 2; count of bases not matched to a gene: 12. This CDR3 reads CASSLRHRRGHNYGYTF. CDR3 DNA: TGCGCCAGCAGCCTACGACACCGCAGGGGGCACAACTATGGCTACACCTTC.

The table lists this clone with a count of one. The gene calls are TRBV19 and TRBJ1-2; D call uncertain. Per the germline V gene, CDR1 is LNHDA and CDR2 is SQIVND (reference sequence). The V end lost 3 bases, the J end lost 3 bases, and 14 bases lay between the germline ends. The CDR3 totals 15 residues. The CDR3 nucleotides read TGTGCCAGTAGTATTGGGTTCAGCAATCACTATGGCTACACCTTC. Protein sequence: CASSIGFSNHYGYTF.

This chain links TRBV20-1 with TRBJ2-6, with D hard to call. The CDR3 extends over 14 amino acids. CDR1 and CDR2 (germline): DFQATT, SNEGSKA (reference sequence). The V gene lost 3 bases and the J gene lost 1 base, with 7 bases spanning the gap. CDR3 nucleotides: TGCAGTGCTAGTGGTGGTTCTGGGGCCAACGTCCTGACTTTC. Its protein is CSASGGSGANVLTF.

The chain is built from TRBV9 and TRBJ2-7; D may be TRBD2 (6 bases). Trimming took off 0 bases at V and 5 bases at J, with 12 bases between the two ends. Germline CDR1 is SGDLS and CDR2 is YYNGEE. CDR3 size: 14 residues. CDR3 nucleotides: TGTGCCAGCAGCGTAGAGGTTCGGGGGAACGAGCAGTACTTC. Protein: CASSVEVRGNEQYF.

The chain combines TRBV7-3 with TRBJ2-3, with 10 bases fitting TRBD2. V lost 2 bases and J lost 0; bases outside the gene matches: 2. Germline loops: CDR1 SGHTA, CDR2 FQGTGA. CDR3 length: 16 amino acids. In DNA, the CDR3 is TGTGCCAGCAGCTTAGCAGCGGGGGGGAGCACAGATACGCAGTATTTT. It specifies CASSLAAGGSTDTQYF.

The genes are TRBV4-2 and TRBJ1-2, with D possibly matching TRBD1 (5 bases). Trimming took off 0 bases at V and 4 bases at J, with 12 bases between the two ends. The germline CDR1 and CDR2 sequences are LGHNA and YNFKEQ. The CDR3 runs 15 residues. The CDR3 nucleotides are TGTGCCAGCAGCCAAGATCTTGGGGGGAGCTATGGCTACACCTTC. Amino acids: CASSQDLGGSYGYTF.

The chain employs TRBV13 and TRBJ2-6; D is unclear. Deletions cut 0 bases from V and 0 bases from J, with 12 bases between. From germline, CDR1 is PRHDT and CDR2 FYEKMQ (reference sequence). This CDR3 spans 18 amino acids. CDR3: CASSLGIGKSSGANVLTF. The CDR3 DNA reads TGTGCCAGCAGCTTAGGTATAGGGAAAAGCTCTGGGGCCAACGTCCTGACTTTC.

The chain recombines TRBV27 with TRBJ2-1; the match to TRBD1 covers 8 bases. The CDR3 extends over 16 amino acids. The germline V gene encodes CDR1 MNHEY and CDR2 SMNVEV (reference sequence). V dropped 4 bases and J dropped 2; count of bases not matched to a gene: 7. The CDR3 loop is CASSSATGDAYNEQFF. The CDR3 DNA sequence: TGTGCCAGCAGTTCTGCGACAGGGGATGCCTACAATGAGCAGTTCTTC.

The rearrangement uses TRBV28 and TRBJ1-5, with D maybe TRBD1 (5 bases). Looked up from germline, CDR1 is MDHEN and CDR2 is SYDVKM. The CDR3 length is 15 residues. Trimming took off 8 bases at V and 0 bases at J, with 14 bases between the two ends. CDR3 in amino acids: CASGSFRVSNQPQHF. CDR3 nucleotides: TGTGCCAGCGGATCATTCAGGGTTAGCAATCAGCCCCAGCATTTT.

The chain links TRBV19 to TRBJ1-5; tentative D call: TRBD1 (5 bases). This CDR3 contains 15 residues. Germline CDR1 is LNHDA and CDR2 is SQIVND (reference sequence). Trimming shortened V by 7 bases and J by 0 bases, and 13 bases separated the two germline ends. The CDR3, as DNA: TGTGCCAGTATAAGGAGGGGAGATAGCAATCAGCCCCAGCATTTT. It codes for CASIRRGDSNQPQHF.